These 16 T cell receptor beta chains were sequenced from one sample in a study of shared clonotypes between healthy human individuals. Repertoires were generated with immunoSEQ multiplex PCR, while TCRdb's copy carries only in-frame clones and drops some. The profile covers about 600,000 clones, with 70% to 80% appearing a single time and approximately 12% taken by the ten largest. Input material: PBMCs. Receptors originate from a woman aged 40-49 years in good health. Some clones in this sample may be carry-over from other donors' samples.

This CDR3 reads CASSYVGLGDTQYF. The CDR3 DNA reads TGTGCCAGCAGTTACGTGGGGTTGGGCGATACGCAGTATTTT. The chain joins TRBV6-6 to TRBJ2-3, with D hard to call. Germline V gives CDR1 MNHNY, CDR2 SVGAGI (reference sequence). CDR3 length equals 14 residues. Deletions cut 2 bases from V and 6 bases from J, with 12 bases between.

The genes are TRBV6-1 and TRBJ1-2; D not certain. The V end lost 5 bases, the J end lost 6 bases, and 19 bases lay between the germline ends. There are 15 residues in the CDR3. Germline loops: CDR1 MNHNS, CDR2 SASEGT. CDR3 in DNA: TGTGCCAGCAGTCCGTGGGAGGGCGACGTTAATGGCTACACCTTC. Translation gives CASSPWEGDVNGYTF.

This clone was recorded only once. The chain combines TRBV27 with TRBJ2-7; tentatively, D is TRBD2 (5 bases). Trimming took 4 bases from V and 7 from J, leaving 17 bases between them. Germline CDR1 MNHEY, CDR2 SMNVEV (reference sequence). This CDR3 is 14 amino acids long. The chain's CDR3 is CASSSERRGREQYF. The DNA for the CDR3 is TGTGCCAGCAGTTCCGAGCGAAGAGGGCGAGAGCAGTACTTC.

The rearrangement uses TRBV4-2 and TRBJ1-5; maybe TRBD1 (5 bases). Trimming removed 0 bases at V and 15 bases at J, with 15 bases between. CDR1 and CDR2 from the germline V gene are LGHNA and YNFKEQ. CDR3 length: 13 residues. The CDR3, as DNA: TGTGCCAGCAGCCAAGAGGGGCAGGGAATTCTGCATTTT. This encodes CASSQEGQGILHF.

To note about this clone: A read error likely explains this, since a far larger clone differs by one base. The same CDR3 can be traced to other DNA sequences in this sample. CDR3 residues: CASSQGLEADTQYF. CDR3 sequence (DNA): TGCGCCAGCAGCCAGGGACTAGAGGCAGATACGCAGTATTTC. The rearrangement links TRBV4-3 to TRBJ2-3; 8 nucleotides line up with TRBD2. This CDR3 has 14 residues. Germline lookup yields CDR1 LGHNA and CDR2 YSLEER.

This chain joins TRBV6-1 and TRBJ2-7; D may be TRBD1 (6 bases). From germline, CDR1 is MNHNS and CDR2 SASEGT. The CDR3 length is 17 residues. Trimming removed 0 bases at V and 2 bases at J, with 17 bases between. The CDR3 DNA sequence: TGTGCCAGCAGTGAAGCACGACCTTACGGACAGCCCTACGAGCAGTACTTC. Translating it yields CASSEARPYGQPYEQYF.

The rearrangement joins TRBV4-3 to TRBJ1-2; 8 nucleotides line up with TRBD1. The trim removed 0 bases at V and 8 bases at J, leaving 5 bases unmatched. From germline, CDR1 is LGHNA and CDR2 YSLEER. The CDR3 loop spans 14 amino acids. CDR3 sequence: CASSQDATGVGYTF. For the CDR3, the DNA is TGCGCCAGCAGCCAAGACGCGACAGGGGTGGGCTACACCTTC.

V is TRBV28 and J is TRBJ1-5; D unresolved. The CDR3 sequence is 13 residues long. V gave up 1 base and J gave up 2 bases, with 3 bases separating them. Germline V gene lookup returns CDR1 MDHEN and CDR2 SYDVKM. CDR3 sequence: CASSLSRNQPQHF. The CDR3 region has the DNA TGTGCCAGCAGTTTATCGCGCAATCAGCCCCAGCATTTT.

This chain joins TRBV7-2 and TRBJ1-2, with TRBD1 matching 7 bases. CDR1 and CDR2 from the germline V gene are SGHTA and FQGNSA. The ends lost 3 bases at V and 4 bases at J; junction bases unmatched: 17. The CDR3 totals 18 residues. CDR3 nucleotides: TGTGCCAGCAGCTTCCCCGCCGGGACAGTCTCCTCGGGCTATGGCTACACCTTC. Translation gives CASSFPAGTVSSGYGYTF.

The chain is built from TRBV29-1 and TRBJ1-2, with 9 bases fitting TRBD1. After removal of 7 bases from V and 2 bases from J, the junction contained 5 bases not matched to a gene. Germline CDR1 SQVTM, CDR2 ANQGSEA. The CDR3 runs 13 residues. This CDR3 reads CSATGGVNYGYTF. The CDR3 region has the DNA TGCAGCGCTACAGGGGGCGTGAACTATGGCTACACCTTC.

A word on this clone: Mismatch with germline at one junction end may stem from a read error. Other DNA sequences within the sample encode an identical CDR3. V is TRBV5-4 and J is TRBJ1-2; 8 bases match TRBD1. In germline, CDR1 is SGHNT, CDR2 YYREEE (reference sequence). The CDR3 runs to 12 residues. In DNA, the CDR3 is TGCGCCAGCAGCGGACAGGGCCGTGGCTACACCTTC. Protein sequence: CASSGQGRGYTF.

This clone was recorded a few times. V is TRBV6-6 and J is TRBJ2-1; 7 positions agree with TRBD1. This CDR3 is 15 amino acids long. With V trimmed by 6 bases and J by 1 base, 6 bases remained unmatched. Germline CDR1 is MNHNY and CDR2 is SVGAGI (reference sequence). The CDR3 loop is CASRRGGSSYNEQFF. The CDR3, as DNA: TGTGCCAGCAGAAGAGGGGGCTCATCCTACAATGAGCAGTTCTTC.

The chain couples TRBV30 to TRBJ1-3; D gene unclear. Germline-derived CDR1 and CDR2 are GTSNPN and SVGIG (reference sequence). Trimming left V 3 bases short and J 6 bases short, with 24 bases between. The CDR3 totals 17 residues. The CDR3 sequence is CAWSFPSLGRWENTIYF. CDR3 coding DNA: TGTGCCTGGAGCTTTCCCTCCCTCGGACGGTGGGAAAACACCATATATTTT.

The rearrangement joins TRBV7-2 to TRBJ1-3; D gene uncertain. The germline V and J ends were trimmed by 3 bases and 0 bases, with 12 bases remaining between them. Germline values: CDR1 SGHTA, CDR2 FQGNSA. This CDR3 has 16 residues. This CDR3 reads CASSLDDGLSGNTIYF. CDR3 coding DNA: TGTGCCAGCAGCTTGGACGACGGGCTCTCTGGAAACACCATATATTTT.

The V and J genes are TRBV5-1 and TRBJ1-1, with D unresolved. The germline CDR1 and CDR2 sequences are SGHRS and YFSETQ. This CDR3 has 13 amino acids. Trimming shortened V by 4 bases and J by 0 bases, and 7 bases separated the two germline ends. CDR3 coding DNA: TGCGCCAGCAGCCCCGTCTTGAACACTGAAGCTTTCTTT. This encodes CASSPVLNTEAFF.

This clone was detected only once. The chain is built from TRBV5-1 and TRBJ2-2; 8 bases are a match to TRBD2. The CDR3 runs to 18 residues. Germline assignment: CDR1 SGHRS and CDR2 YFSETQ. With V trimmed by 3 bases and J by 15 bases, 25 bases remained unmatched. The CDR3 DNA reads TGCGCCAGCAGCTCAGAACAGGGAACAGCGGGAGCGTCCCCGTGGGTGTTTTTT. It yields the protein CASSSEQGTAGASPWVFF. Using reference TRBV5-1 and TRBJ2-2 for the parts outside the CDR3, the full variable domain is KAGVTQTPRYLIKTRGQQVTLSCSPISGHRSVSWYQQTPGQGLQFLFEYFSETQRNKGNFPGRFSGRQFSNSRSEMNVSTLELGDSALYLCASSSEQGTAGASPWVFFGEGSRLTVL.